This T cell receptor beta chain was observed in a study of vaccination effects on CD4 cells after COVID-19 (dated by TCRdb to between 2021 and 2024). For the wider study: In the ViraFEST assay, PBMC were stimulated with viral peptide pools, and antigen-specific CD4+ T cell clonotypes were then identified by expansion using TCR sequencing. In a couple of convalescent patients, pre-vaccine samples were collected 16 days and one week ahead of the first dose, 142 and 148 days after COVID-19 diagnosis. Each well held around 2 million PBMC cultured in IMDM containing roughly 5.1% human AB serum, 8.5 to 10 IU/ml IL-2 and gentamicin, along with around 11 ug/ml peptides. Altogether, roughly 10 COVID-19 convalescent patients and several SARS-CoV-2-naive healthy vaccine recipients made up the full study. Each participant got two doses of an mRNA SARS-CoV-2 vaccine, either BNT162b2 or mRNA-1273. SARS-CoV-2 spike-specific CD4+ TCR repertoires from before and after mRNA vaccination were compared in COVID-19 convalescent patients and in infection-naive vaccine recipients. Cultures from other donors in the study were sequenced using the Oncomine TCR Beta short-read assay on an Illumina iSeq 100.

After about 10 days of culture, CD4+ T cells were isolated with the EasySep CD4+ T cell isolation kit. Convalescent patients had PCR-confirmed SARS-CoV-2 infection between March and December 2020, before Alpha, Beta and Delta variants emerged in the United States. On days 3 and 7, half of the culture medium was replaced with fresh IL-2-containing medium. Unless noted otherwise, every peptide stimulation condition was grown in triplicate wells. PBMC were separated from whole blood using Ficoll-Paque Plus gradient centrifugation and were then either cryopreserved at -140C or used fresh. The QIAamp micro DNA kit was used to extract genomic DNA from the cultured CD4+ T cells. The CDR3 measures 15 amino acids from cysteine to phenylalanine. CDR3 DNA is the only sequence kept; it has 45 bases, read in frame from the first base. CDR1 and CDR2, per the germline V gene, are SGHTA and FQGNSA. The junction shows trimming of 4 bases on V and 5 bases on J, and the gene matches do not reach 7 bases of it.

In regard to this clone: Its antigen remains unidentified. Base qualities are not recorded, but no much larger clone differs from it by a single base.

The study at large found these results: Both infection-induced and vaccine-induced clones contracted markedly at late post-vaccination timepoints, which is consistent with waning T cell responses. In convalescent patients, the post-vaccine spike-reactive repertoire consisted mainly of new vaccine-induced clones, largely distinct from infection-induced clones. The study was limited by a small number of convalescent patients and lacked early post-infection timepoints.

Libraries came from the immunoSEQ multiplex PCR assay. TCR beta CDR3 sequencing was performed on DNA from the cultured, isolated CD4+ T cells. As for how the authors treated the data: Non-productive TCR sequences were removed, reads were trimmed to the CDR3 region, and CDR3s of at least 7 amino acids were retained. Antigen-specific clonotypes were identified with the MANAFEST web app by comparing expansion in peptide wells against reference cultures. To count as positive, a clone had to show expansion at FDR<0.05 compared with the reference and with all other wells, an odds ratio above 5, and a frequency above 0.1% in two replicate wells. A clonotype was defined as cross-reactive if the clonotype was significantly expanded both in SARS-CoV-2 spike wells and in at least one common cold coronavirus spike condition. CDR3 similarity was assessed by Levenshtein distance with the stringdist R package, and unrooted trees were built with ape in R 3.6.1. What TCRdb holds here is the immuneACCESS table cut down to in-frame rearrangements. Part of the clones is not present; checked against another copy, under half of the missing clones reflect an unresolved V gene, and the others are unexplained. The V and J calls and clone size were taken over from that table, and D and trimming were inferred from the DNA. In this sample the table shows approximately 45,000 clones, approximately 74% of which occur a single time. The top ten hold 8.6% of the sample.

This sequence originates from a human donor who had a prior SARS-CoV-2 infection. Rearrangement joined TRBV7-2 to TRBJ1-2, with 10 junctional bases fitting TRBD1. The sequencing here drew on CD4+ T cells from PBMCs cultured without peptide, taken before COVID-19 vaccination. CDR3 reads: CASSYTGQGIYGYTF. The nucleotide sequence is TGTGCCAGCAGCTATACGGGACAGGGGATATATGGCTACACCTTC.